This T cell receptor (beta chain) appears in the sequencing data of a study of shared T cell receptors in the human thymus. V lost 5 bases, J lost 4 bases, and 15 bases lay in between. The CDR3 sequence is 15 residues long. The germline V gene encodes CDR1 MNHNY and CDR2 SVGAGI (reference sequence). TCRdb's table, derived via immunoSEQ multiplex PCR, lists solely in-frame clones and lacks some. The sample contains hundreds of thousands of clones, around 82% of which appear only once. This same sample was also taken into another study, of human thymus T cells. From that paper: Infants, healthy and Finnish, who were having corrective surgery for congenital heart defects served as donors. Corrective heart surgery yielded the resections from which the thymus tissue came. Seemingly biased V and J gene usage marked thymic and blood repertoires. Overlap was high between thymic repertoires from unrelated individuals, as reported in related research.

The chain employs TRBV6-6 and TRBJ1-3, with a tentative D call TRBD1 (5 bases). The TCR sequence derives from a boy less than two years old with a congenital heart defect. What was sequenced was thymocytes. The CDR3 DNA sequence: TGTGCCAGCAGTCCGGCGGAGGGGCACGGAAACACCATATATTTT. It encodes CASSPAEGHGNTIYF.